The 27 T cell receptor beta chains in this list originate from one sample, sequenced in a study of cytomegalovirus exposure and HLA in healthy donors. PCR employed 60 Vbeta and 13 Jbeta primers. TCRdb keeps only in-frame clones here, not all; method: immunoSEQ multiplex PCR. The table shows about 94,000 clones, with 79% occurring only once. The sequenced sample consisted of PBMCs. These receptors were obtained from a woman in her forties in good health and CMV-seronegative.

This clone was seen more than once but under ten times. This chain uses TRBV6-1 with TRBJ2-2; D not certain. Germline CDR1 MNHNS, CDR2 SASEGT. V dropped 5 bases and J dropped 2 bases, with 9 bases sitting between them. This CDR3 contains 14 residues. The CDR3 DNA follows: TGTGCCAGCAGTACTCACCTAAACACCGGGGAGCTGTTTTTT. It is translated as CASSTHLNTGELFF.

The chain recombines TRBV15 with TRBJ1-2; perhaps TRBD1 as D (5 bases). The CDR3 totals 16 residues. Trimming removed 0 bases from V and 4 bases from J, with 15 bases in between. Germline CDR1 is LNHNV and CDR2 is YYDKDF (reference sequence). This CDR3 reads CATSRDSGFAGYGYTF. CDR3 DNA: TGTGCCACCAGCAGAGATTCAGGGTTCGCTGGCTATGGCTACACCTTC.

This clone was recorded a few times. The chain couples TRBV5-6 to TRBJ1-1; D is possibly TRBD1 (6 bases). V was clipped by 2 bases and J by 7 bases, with 12 bases between them. The germline CDR1 and CDR2 sequences are SGHDT and YYEEEE. This CDR3 is built from 13 residues. CDR3 sequence reads: CASSFGTLNEAFF. DNA of the CDR3: TGTGCCAGCAGCTTCGGGACACTTAATGAAGCTTTCTTT.

This clone was detected once. The chain is built from TRBV30 and TRBJ1-5, with 8 bases lining up with TRBD1. The V gene end was trimmed by 2 bases and the J gene end by 1 base; junction bases not matched to a gene: 4. Looked up from germline, CDR1 is GTSNPN and CDR2 is SVGIG (reference sequence). The CDR3 is 15 residues long. The CDR3 DNA reads as TGTGCCTGGAGTCATAACAGGGGGAGCAATCAGCCCCAGCATTTT. It specifies CAWSHNRGSNQPQHF.

The V gene is TRBV28, the J gene TRBJ2-7; a possible D gene is TRBD1 (5 bases). The V gene lost 1 base and the J gene lost 6 bases, with 13 bases spanning the gap. Germline CDR1 is MDHEN and CDR2 is SYDVKM. This CDR3 has 14 residues. The CDR3, as DNA: TGTGCCAGCAGTTTATACGCCAGGGTGGGCGAGCAGTACTTC. It yields the protein CASSLYARVGEQYF.

The chain uses TRBV5-6 and TRBJ2-3, with a tentative D call TRBD2 (6 bases). Germline V CDR1 and CDR2: SGHDT, YYEEEE. The CDR3 consists of 16 residues. Trimming stripped 0 bases from V and 1 base from J, with 12 bases between. The CDR3 reads CASSLGFGRRTDTQYF. CDR3 DNA sequence: TGTGCCAGCAGCTTGGGCTTCGGGAGACGCACAGATACGCAGTATTTT. The variable domain in full, completed from reference TRBV5-6 and TRBJ2-3, reads DAGVTQSPTHLIKTRGQQVTLRCSPKSGHDTVSWYQQALGQGPQFIFQYYEEEERQRGNFPDRFSGHQFPNYSSELNVNALLLGDSALYLCASSLGFGRRTDTQYFGPGTRLTVL.

The table lists this clone with a few counts. The V gene is TRBV7-9, the J gene TRBJ1-1; D is unresolved. This CDR3 has 14 residues. V lost 5 bases and J lost 11, with 21 bases in between. The V gene's germline CDR1 is SEHNR and CDR2 FQNEAQ (reference sequence). The CDR3 is CASSLEGRLPRAFF. The CDR3 DNA reads as TGTGCCAGCAGCCTAGAAGGGAGGCTGCCTCGGGCTTTCTTT.

J is TRBJ1-2 and V is TRBV28, with TRBD1 as a possible D gene (5 bases). The CDR3 covers 14 residues. Looked up from germline, CDR1 is MDHEN and CDR2 is SYDVKM. Between the trimmed V and J ends, which lost 3 bases and 6 bases, there was a span of 14 bases. The CDR3 protein is CASSLGGYYDGYTF. CDR3 in DNA: TGTGCCAGCAGTTTGGGGGGTTATTACGATGGCTACACCTTC.

The chain has TRBV7-6 and TRBJ2-3; TRBD1 is a possible D gene (6 bases). Germline values: CDR1 SGHVS, CDR2 FNYEAQ. V lost 2 bases and J lost 3, with 21 bases in between. The CDR3 is made up of 18 amino acids. CDR3: CASSLLRSRSRGTDTQYF. For the CDR3, the DNA is TGTGCCAGCAGCTTACTCCGATCGCGGTCGAGGGGGACAGATACGCAGTATTTT.

This chain uses TRBV4-2 with TRBJ1-2; D may be TRBD1 (6 bases). Per the germline V gene, CDR1 is LGHNA and CDR2 is YNFKEQ. Trimming shortened V by 0 bases and J by 6 bases, and 14 bases separated the two germline ends. This CDR3 spans 15 amino acids. CDR3 nucleotide sequence: TGTGCCAGCAGCCAAGATTCAGGGGTAATGAATGGCTACACCTTC. Encoded protein: CASSQDSGVMNGYTF.

This clone was observed a single time. The CDR3 sequence is CASSRSDSVNQPQHF. The CDR3, as DNA: TGCGCCAGCAGCCGATCGGACAGTGTCAATCAGCCCCAGCATTTT. J is TRBJ1-5 and V is TRBV4-1; possibly TRBD1 for D (6 bases). This CDR3 comprises 15 residues. The V and J ends lost 4 bases and 3 bases respectively, with 13 bases between them. Germline V gene lookup returns CDR1 MGHRA and CDR2 YSYEKL.

The rearrangement uses TRBV28 and TRBJ2-5; 8 bases are shared with TRBD1. This CDR3 is built from 13 residues. V gave up 9 bases and J gave up 5 bases; unmatched junction bases: 8. The germline CDR1 and CDR2 sequences are MDHEN and SYDVKM. CDR3 coding DNA: TGTGCCAGTAAGGACAGGGCACCCGAGACCCAGTACTTC. Its protein is CASKDRAPETQYF.

The chain links TRBV7-3 to TRBJ1-6; maybe TRBD1 (6 bases). V lost 1 base and J 8 bases, leaving 12 bases between the germline ends. The CDR3 is 15 residues long. Germline loops: CDR1 SGHTA, CDR2 FQGTGA. The DNA for the CDR3 is TGTGCCAGCAGCTTAAGAAGGGGGTTTGATTCACCCCTCCACTTT. It specifies CASSLRRGFDSPLHF.

The chain carries TRBV5-8 and TRBJ2-7, with D maybe TRBD2 (5 bases). Trimming left V 4 bases short and J 6 bases short, with 11 bases between. CDR3 size: 12 residues. Germline CDR1 reads SGHTS; CDR2 reads YDEGEE. This CDR3 reads CASSPQRAEQYF. The CDR3 region has the DNA TGTGCCAGCAGCCCGCAGAGGGCCGAGCAGTACTTC.

This sequence joins TRBV7-9 and TRBJ1-1, with 10 bases fitting TRBD1. Germline CDR1 reads SEHNR; CDR2 reads FQNEAQ (reference sequence). The CDR3 has 17 residues. With V trimmed by 6 bases and J by 0 bases, 10 bases remained unmatched. The CDR3 protein is CASRTGQGTRMNTEAFF. The CDR3, as DNA: TGTGCCAGCAGAACGGGACAGGGGACGAGAATGAACACTGAAGCTTTCTTT.

The chain carries TRBV2 and TRBJ2-7; D may be TRBD1 (5 bases). Germline V gene data show CDR1 as SNHLY and CDR2 as FYNNEI. V was clipped by 6 bases and J by 7 bases, with 16 bases between them. The CDR3 spans 13 residues. CDR3 in DNA: TGTGCCAGCAGGTGGGGCCCCGCGGAGGAGCAGTACTTC. Amino acid sequence: CASRWGPAEEQYF.

The V gene is TRBV19, the J gene TRBJ1-4, with D maybe TRBD1 (5 bases). CDR3 length equals 13 residues. V was shortened by 5 bases and J by 5 bases, with 9 bases between the two germline ends. Germline values: CDR1 LNHDA, CDR2 SQIVND (reference sequence). The CDR3 DNA sequence: TGTGCCAGTAGTTGGGGGGTCAATGAAAAACTGTTTTTT. This codes for CASSWGVNEKLFF.

The V gene is TRBV27, the J gene TRBJ2-1, with 9 bases fitting TRBD2. CDR1 and CDR2 (germline): MNHEY, SMNVEV (reference sequence). The CDR3 is 16 amino acids. V was pared by 0 bases and J by 6 bases, with 6 bases of the junction left unmatched. The CDR3 loop is CASSLSGVAGANEQFF. CDR3 coding DNA: TGTGCCAGCAGTTTATCGGGGGTAGCGGGGGCCAATGAGCAGTTCTTC.

The chain employs TRBV28 and TRBJ2-1; no firm D call. The germline V gene encodes CDR1 MDHEN and CDR2 SYDVKM. V was clipped by 8 bases and J by 8 bases, with 25 bases between them. The CDR3 sequence is 16 residues long. CDR3 protein: CASRCLELTKEDEQFF. The CDR3 DNA is TGTGCCAGCCGCTGCTTGGAGCTCACCAAAGAGGATGAGCAGTTCTTC.

The V gene is TRBV2, the J gene TRBJ1-3, with D possibly TRBD1 on 5 matching bases. Looked up from germline, CDR1 is SNHLY and CDR2 is FYNNEI. The CDR3 loop spans 14 amino acids. The V end lost 7 bases, the J end lost 3 bases, and 13 bases lay between the germline ends. The CDR3 spells CASMEGIIGNTIYF. The CDR3 DNA is TGTGCCAGCATGGAGGGGATAATTGGAAACACCATATATTTT.

The chain joins TRBV18 to TRBJ1-4; D not certain. This CDR3 is built from 15 residues. Germline values: CDR1 KGHSH, CDR2 LQKENI. Trimming shortened V by 0 bases and J by 7 bases, and 12 bases separated the two germline ends. CDR3 sequence: CASSPPGKEGEKLFF. In DNA form, the CDR3 reads TGTGCCAGCTCACCACCAGGCAAGGAGGGTGAAAAACTGTTTTTT.

V usage is TRBV18 and J usage is TRBJ2-5; the match to TRBD2 covers 15 bases. Germline assignment: CDR1 KGHSH and CDR2 LQKENI. The CDR3 sequence is 17 residues long. The J segment lost 1 base and the V segment lost 3 bases, leaving 3 bases of the junction unmatched. The chain's CDR3 is CASSPPGLAGGQETQYF. CDR3 sequence (DNA): TGTGCCAGCTCACCTCCGGGACTAGCGGGGGGCCAAGAGACCCAGTACTTC.

CDR3 region: CASSLGDNTYEQYF. CDR3 DNA: TGCGCCAGCAGCTTGGGGGACAACACCTACGAGCAGTACTTC. This rearrangement joins TRBV5-1 to TRBJ2-7, with D possibly being TRBD1 (6 bases). The CDR3 consists of 14 residues. CDR1 SGHRS and CDR2 YFSETQ come from the germline V gene. The V end was cut by 0 bases, the J end by 2 bases, with 9 bases between.

This clone was counted only a few times. The chain carries TRBV7-6 and TRBJ1-5, with D perhaps matching TRBD1 (5 bases). The ends were cut back, 3 bases at V and 6 bases at J, with 9 bases in the middle. The CDR3 is made up of 13 amino acids. From germline, CDR1 is SGHVS and CDR2 FNYEAQ. CDR3 sequence: CASSFQGTQPQHF. Here the CDR3 DNA reads TGTGCCAGCAGCTTCCAGGGTACTCAGCCCCAGCATTTT.

The chain is built from TRBV6-5 and TRBJ1-2; TRBD1 agrees at 8 bases. The CDR3 has 14 residues. Germline V gives CDR1 MNHEY, CDR2 SVGAGI. Germline trimming cut 7 bases from V and 6 bases from J; bases unmatched to any gene: 10. CDR3 DNA: TGTGCCAGCAAGGGAGCAGGGGGCGGGGATGGCTACACCTTC. Its translation is CASKGAGGGDGYTF.

The chain joins TRBV6-5 to TRBJ2-5; possible D gene TRBD1, 6 bases. The DNA end is more similar to TRBJ2-7, so the J call may be wrong. Germline CDR1 is MNHEY and CDR2 is SVGAGI. CDR3 length: 15 amino acids. The CDR3 DNA reads TGTGCCAGCAGTGCCGGACAGCCGAGCTCCTACGAGCAGTACTTC. Translated, it gives CASSAGQPSSYEQYF.

In its sample, this clone was seen once. V usage is TRBV18 and J usage is TRBJ2-5; D is unclear. The CDR3 has 15 residues. The V end lost 6 bases, the J end lost 1 base, and 15 bases lay between the germline ends. Germline CDR1 and CDR2: KGHSH and LQKENI. This chain's CDR3 is CASSTNKVFQETQYF. The CDR3 nucleotides read TGTGCCAGCTCCACCAACAAAGTGTTCCAAGAGACCCAGTACTTC.